This TCR beta chain was sequenced for a study of metastatic and nonmetastatic thyroid tumors. Overall study context: Comparison of repertoires was carried out across blood and tumor or nodule tissue from malignant and benign thyroid patients. Notes on the study in general: As reported, TCR beta diversity in blood and tumor was significantly higher in malignant thyroid tumors than in benign nodules.

Before thyroid surgery, none of the patients had received any treatment. This clone has at least ten counts. The antigen remains unidentified. Under the authors' procedure: Researchers built a distant-metastasis classifier for papillary thyroid cancer that drew on CDR3 differences across clinicopathological groups. TCRdb ran MiXCR on the PCR reads. These V and J calls rely on TCRdb rather than the paper's analysis. The sample gives some 10,000 clones, 9.5% to 12% of which show up once; less than 10% is in the top ten. CDR3 length equals 12 residues. Germline V lookup: CDR1 SGHTA, CDR2 FQGNSA. The V end lost 5 bases, the J end lost 6 bases, and 10 bases lay between the germline ends.

The clonotype comes from a female donor with papillary thyroid cancer or a benign thyroid nodule (not recorded which). Some clones in this sample may be carry-over from other donors' samples. The chain uses TRBV7-2 and TRBJ2-5, with D uncertain. The sample was tumor tissue. CDR3 nucleotide sequence: TGTGCCAGCAGCCCGTTCGGCCAGACCCAGTACTTC. The encoded protein is CASSPFGQTQYF.